This T cell receptor (beta chain) was profiled in a study of blood T cell repertoires in COVID-19. V was trimmed by 5 bases and J by 7 bases, leaving 11 bases between them. This CDR3 region has 13 residues. In germline, CDR1 is MNHEY, CDR2 SMNVEV (reference sequence). In the source study's methods: Amplification of reference gene primers provided the estimated nucleated cell counts. Some clones are missing from TCRdb's copy, which holds only in-frame ones; the method was immunoSEQ multiplex PCR. For V, J and clone size, that table is used; D and trimming come from the DNA. The profile shows 400,000 to 500,000 clones, approximately 90% of them singletons. Study members were between about 18 and 95 years old and lived in 20 to 25 US regions.

Sequenced sample: PBMCs or T cells enriched from blood (not recorded which). The chain couples TRBV27 to TRBJ2-2; tentative D call: TRBD1 (5 bases). This clonotype originated in a woman between 40 and 50 years old who had recovered from COVID-19. The CDR3 region is CASSGQIGGELFF. The DNA of the CDR3 is TGTGCCAGCAGTGGACAAATAGGCGGGGAGCTGTTTTTT.